This T cell receptor (beta chain) is from a study of T cells in Graves' hyperthyroidism and ophthalmopathy. Researchers amplified the TCR beta CDR3 regions from RNA transcripts. The HTBI primer set was used in a first-round RT-PCR of the TCR CDR3. A single record per CDR3 protein comes from TCRdb applying MiXCR to the multiplex PCR reads. There are around 690,000 distinct CDR3 sequences in the sample; roughly 17% occur only once, and roughly 16% lies in the top ten. Hyperthyroidism in the patients, aged 18 to 65, was newly diagnosed and under 2 months in duration. Diagnosis relied on clinical symptoms, serum thyroxine and TRAb, thyroid ultrasound and orbital computed tomography. The CDR3 runs to 18 residues. The germline V gene encodes CDR1 SNHLY and CDR2 FYNNEI. As to this clonotype: At one end the junction does not follow the germline gene, possibly because of a read error.

Sequencing used blood. This sequence originates from a man between 45 and 60 years old with Graves' hyperthyroidism. The J gene is TRBJ2-7, the V gene TRBV2; 11 bases are shared with TRBD2. The CDR3 spells CASSAGRGTSGSSYKQYF. CDR3 sequence (DNA): TGTGCCAGCAGTGCAGGCAGGGGAACTAGCGGGAGCTCCTACAAGCAGTACTTC.